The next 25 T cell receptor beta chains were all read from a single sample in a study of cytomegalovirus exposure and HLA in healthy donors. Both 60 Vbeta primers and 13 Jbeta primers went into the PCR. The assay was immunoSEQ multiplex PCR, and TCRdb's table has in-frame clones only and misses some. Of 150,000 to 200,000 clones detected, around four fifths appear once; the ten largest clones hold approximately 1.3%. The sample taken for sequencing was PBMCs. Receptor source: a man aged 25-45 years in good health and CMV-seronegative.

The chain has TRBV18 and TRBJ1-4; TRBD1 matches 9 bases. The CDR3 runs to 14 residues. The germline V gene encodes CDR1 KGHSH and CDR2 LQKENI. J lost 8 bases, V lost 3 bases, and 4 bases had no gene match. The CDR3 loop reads CASSPDRGGEKLFF. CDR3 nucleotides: TGTGCCAGCTCACCGGACAGGGGAGGCGAAAAACTGTTTTTT.

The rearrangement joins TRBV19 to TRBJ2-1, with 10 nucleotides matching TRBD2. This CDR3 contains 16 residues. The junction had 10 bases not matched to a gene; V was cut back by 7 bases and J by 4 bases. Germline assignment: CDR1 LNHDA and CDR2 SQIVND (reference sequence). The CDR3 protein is CASTFIAGGGYNEQFF. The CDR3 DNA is TGTGCCAGTACCTTTATAGCGGGGGGCGGTTACAATGAGCAGTTCTTC.

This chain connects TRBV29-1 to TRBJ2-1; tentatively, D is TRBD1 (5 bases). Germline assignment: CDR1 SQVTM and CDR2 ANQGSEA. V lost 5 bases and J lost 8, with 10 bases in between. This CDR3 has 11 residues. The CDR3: CSVHQGYEQFF. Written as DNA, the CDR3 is TGCAGCGTTCACCAGGGCTATGAGCAGTTCTTC.

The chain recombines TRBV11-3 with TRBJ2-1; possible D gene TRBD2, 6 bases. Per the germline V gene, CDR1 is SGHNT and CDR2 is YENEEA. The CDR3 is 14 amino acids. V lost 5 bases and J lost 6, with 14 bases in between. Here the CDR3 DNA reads TGTGCCAGCAGCCCCCGGGACTCCCTCAATGAGCAGTTCTTC. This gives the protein CASSPRDSLNEQFF.

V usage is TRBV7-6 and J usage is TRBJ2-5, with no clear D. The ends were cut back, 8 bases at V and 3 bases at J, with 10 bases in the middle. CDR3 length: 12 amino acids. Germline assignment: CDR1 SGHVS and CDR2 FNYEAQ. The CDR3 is CASGPGEETQYF. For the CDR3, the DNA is TGTGCCAGCGGTCCCGGTGAAGAGACCCAGTACTTC.

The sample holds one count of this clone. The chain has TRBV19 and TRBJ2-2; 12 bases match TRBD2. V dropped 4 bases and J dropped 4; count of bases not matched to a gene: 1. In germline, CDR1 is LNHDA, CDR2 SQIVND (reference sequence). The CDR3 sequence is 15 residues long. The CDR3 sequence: CASSTTSGGTGELFF. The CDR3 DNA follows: TGTGCCAGTAGTACGACTAGCGGGGGCACCGGGGAGCTGTTTTTT.

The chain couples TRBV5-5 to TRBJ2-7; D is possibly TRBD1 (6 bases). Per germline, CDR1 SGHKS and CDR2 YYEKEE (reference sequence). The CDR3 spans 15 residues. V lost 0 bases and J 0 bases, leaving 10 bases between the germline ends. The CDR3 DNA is TGTGCCAGCAGCTTGGCGACAGGACCCTCCTACGAGCAGTACTTC. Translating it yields CASSLATGPSYEQYF.

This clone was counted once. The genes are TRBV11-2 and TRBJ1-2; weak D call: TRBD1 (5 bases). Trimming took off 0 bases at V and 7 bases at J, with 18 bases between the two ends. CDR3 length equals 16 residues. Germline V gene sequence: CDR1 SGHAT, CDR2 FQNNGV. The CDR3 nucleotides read TGTGCCAGCAGCTTAGAACGTTCCCCGGGGGTATCTGGCTACACCTTC. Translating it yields CASSLERSPGVSGYTF. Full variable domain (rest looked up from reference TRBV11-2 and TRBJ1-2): EAGVAQSPRYKIIEKRQSVAFWCNPISGHATLYWYQQILGQGPKLLIQFQNNGVVDDSQLPKDRFSAERLKGVDSTLKIQPAKLEDSAVYLCASSLERSPGVSGYTFGSGTRLTVV.

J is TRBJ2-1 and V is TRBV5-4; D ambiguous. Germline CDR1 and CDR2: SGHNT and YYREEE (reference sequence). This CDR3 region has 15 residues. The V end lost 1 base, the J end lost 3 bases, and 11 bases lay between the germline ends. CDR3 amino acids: CASSLKAAVYNEQFF. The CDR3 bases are TGTGCCAGCAGCTTGAAGGCGGCAGTCTACAATGAGCAGTTCTTC.

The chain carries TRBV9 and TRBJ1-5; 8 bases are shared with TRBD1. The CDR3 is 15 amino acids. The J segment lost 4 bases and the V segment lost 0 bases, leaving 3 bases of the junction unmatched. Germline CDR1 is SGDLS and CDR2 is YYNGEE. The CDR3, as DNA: TGTGCCAGCAGCGTAGCGGGGACAGGTAATCAGCCCCAGCATTTT. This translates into CASSVAGTGNQPQHF. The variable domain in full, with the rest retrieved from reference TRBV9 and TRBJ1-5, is DSGVTQTPKHLITATGQRVTLRCSPRSGDLSVYWYQQSLDQGLQFLIQYYNGEERAKGNILERFSAQQFPDLHSELNLSSLELGDSALYFCASSVAGTGNQPQHFGDGTRLSIL.

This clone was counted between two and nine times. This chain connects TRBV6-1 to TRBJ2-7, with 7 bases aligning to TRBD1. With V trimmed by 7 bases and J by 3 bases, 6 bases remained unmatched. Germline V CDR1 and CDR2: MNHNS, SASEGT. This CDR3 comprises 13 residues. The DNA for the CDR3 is TGTGCCAGCACACGAGCAGGGGGCTACGAGCAGTACTTC. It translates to CASTRAGGYEQYF.

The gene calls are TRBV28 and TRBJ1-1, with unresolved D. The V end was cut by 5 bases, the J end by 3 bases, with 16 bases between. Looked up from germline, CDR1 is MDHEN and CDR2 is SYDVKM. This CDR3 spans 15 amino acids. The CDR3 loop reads CASSLQSSADTEAFF. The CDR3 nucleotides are TGTGCCAGCAGTCTTCAATCCTCGGCGGACACTGAAGCTTTCTTT.

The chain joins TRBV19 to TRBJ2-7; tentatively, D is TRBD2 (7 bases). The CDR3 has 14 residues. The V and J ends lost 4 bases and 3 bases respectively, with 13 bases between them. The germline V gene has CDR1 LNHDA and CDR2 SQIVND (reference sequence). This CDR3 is CASSRTAGSYEQYF. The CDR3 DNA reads TGTGCCAGTAGTAGGACAGCGGGGAGCTACGAGCAGTACTTC.

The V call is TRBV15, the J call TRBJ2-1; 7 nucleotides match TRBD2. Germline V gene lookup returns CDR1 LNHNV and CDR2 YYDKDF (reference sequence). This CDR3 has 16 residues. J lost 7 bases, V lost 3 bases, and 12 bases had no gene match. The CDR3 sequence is CATSSRLARAGNEQFF. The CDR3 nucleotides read TGTGCCACCAGCAGTCGACTAGCACGAGCAGGGAATGAGCAGTTCTTC.

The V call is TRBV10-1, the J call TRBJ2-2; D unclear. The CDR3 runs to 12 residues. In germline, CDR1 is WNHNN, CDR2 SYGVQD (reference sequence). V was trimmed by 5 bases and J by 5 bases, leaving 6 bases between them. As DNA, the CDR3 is TGCGCCAGCAGTTCTGAGACCGGGGAGCTGTTTTTT. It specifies CASSSETGELFF.

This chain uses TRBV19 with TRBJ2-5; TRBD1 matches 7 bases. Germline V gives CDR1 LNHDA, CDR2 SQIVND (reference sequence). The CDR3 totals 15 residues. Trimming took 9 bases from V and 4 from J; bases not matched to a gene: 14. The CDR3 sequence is CARGQGQRAVETQYF. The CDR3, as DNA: TGTGCCAGAGGCCAGGGACAGAGAGCCGTAGAGACCCAGTACTTC.

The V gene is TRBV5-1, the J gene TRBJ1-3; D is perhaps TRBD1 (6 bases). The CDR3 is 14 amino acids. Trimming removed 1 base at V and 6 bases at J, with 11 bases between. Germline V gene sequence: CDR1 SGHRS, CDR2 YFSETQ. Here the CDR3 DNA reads TGCGCCAGCAGCTTGTTGTCAGGGGCAAACACCATATATTTT. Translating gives CASSLLSGANTIYF. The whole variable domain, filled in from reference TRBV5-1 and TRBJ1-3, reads KAGVTQTPRYLIKTRGQQVTLSCSPISGHRSVSWYQQTPGQGLQFLFEYFSETQRNKGNFPGRFSGRQFSNSRSEMNVSTLELGDSALYLCASSLLSGANTIYFGEGSWLTVV.

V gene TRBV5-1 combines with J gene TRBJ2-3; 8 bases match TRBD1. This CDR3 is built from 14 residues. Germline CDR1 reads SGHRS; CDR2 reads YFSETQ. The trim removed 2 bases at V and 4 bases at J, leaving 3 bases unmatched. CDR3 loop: CASSLGQGPDTQYF. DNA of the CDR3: TGCGCCAGCAGCTTAGGACAGGGACCAGATACGCAGTATTTT.

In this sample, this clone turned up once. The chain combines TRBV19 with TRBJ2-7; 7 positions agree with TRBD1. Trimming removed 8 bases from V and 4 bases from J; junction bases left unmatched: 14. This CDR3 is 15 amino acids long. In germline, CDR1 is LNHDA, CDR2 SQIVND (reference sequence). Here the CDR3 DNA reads TGTGCCAGTGGGTTCGGGACAGCCTCCCCGTACGAGCAGTACTTC. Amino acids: CASGFGTASPYEQYF. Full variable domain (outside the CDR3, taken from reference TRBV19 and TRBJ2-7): DGGITQSPKYLFRKEGQNVTLSCEQNLNHDAMYWYRQDPGQGLRLIYYSQIVNDFQKGDIAEGYSVSREKKESFPLTVTSAQKNPTAFYLCASGFGTASPYEQYFGPGTRLTVT.

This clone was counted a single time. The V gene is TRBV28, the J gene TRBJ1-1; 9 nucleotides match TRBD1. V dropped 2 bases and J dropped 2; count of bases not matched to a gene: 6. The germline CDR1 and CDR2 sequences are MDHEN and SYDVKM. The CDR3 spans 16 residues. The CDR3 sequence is CASSLVRTGENTEAFF. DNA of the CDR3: TGTGCCAGCAGTTTAGTCAGGACAGGGGAAAACACTGAAGCTTTCTTT.

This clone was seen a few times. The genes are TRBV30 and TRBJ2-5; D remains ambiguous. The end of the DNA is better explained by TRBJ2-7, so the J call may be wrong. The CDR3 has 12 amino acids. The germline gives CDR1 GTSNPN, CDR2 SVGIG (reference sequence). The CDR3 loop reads CAWSASSYEQYF. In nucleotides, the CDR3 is TGTGCCTGGAGTGCTAGTTCCTACGAGCAGTACTTC.

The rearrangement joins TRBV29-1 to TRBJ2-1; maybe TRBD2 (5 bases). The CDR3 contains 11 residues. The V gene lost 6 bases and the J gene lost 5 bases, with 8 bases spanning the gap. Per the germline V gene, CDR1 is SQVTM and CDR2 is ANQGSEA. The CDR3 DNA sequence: TGCAGCGTGGGAGAACACAATGAGCAGTTCTTC. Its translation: CSVGEHNEQFF.

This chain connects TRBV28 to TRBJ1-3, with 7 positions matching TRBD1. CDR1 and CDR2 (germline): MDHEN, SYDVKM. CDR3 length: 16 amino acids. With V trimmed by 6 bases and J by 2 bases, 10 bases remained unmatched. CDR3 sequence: CASSIVGQLTGNTIYF. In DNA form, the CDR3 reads TGTGCCAGCAGCATCGTGGGACAGTTAACTGGAAACACCATATATTTT.

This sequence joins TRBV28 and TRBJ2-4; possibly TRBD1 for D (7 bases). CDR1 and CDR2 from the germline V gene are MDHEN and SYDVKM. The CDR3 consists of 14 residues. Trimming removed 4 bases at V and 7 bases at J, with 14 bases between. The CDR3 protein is CASSSPQGGNIQYF. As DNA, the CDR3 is TGTGCCAGCAGTTCTCCCCAGGGGGGCAACATTCAGTACTTC.

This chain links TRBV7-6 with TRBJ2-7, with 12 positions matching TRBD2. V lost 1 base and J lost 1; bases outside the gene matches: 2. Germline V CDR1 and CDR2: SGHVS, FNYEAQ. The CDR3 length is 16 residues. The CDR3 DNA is TGTGCCAGCAGCTTAGTCCTAGCGGGAGGGTCCTACGAGCAGTACTTC. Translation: CASSLVLAGGSYEQYF.